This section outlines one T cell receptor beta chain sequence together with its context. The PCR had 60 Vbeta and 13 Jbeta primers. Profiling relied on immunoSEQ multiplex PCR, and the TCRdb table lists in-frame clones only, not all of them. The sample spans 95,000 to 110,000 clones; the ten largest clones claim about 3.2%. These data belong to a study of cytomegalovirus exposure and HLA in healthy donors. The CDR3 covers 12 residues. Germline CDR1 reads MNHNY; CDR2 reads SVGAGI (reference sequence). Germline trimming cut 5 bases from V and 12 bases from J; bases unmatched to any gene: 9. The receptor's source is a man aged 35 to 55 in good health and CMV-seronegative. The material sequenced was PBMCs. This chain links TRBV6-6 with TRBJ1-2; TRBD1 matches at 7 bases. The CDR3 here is CASSADRPGNTF. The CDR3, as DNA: TGTGCCAGCAGTGCGGACAGGCCCGGAAACACCTTC.